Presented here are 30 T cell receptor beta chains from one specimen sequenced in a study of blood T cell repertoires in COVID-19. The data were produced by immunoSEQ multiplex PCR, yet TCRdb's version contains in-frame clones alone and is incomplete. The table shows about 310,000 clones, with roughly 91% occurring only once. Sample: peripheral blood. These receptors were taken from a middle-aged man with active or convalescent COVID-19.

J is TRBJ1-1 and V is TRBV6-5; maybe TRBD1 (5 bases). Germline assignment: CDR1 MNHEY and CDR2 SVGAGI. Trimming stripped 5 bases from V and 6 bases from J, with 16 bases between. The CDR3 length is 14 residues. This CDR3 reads CASSRLGREAEAFF. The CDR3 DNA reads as TGTGCCAGCAGTAGACTAGGCAGGGAGGCTGAAGCTTTCTTT.

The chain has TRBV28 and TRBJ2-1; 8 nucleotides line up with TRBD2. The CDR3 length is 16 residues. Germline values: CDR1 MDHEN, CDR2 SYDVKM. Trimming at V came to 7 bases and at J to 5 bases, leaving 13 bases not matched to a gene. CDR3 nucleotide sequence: TGTGCCAGCACCCCAGTCGGGGGGGGGATGGACAATGAGCAGTTCTTC. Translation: CASTPVGGGMDNEQFF.

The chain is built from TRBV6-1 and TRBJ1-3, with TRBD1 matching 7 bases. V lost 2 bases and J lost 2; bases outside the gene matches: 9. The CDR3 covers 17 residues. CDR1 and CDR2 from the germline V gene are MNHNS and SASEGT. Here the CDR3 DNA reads TGTGCCAGCAGTGAATCCACCGACAGGGCACCTGGAAACACCATATATTTT. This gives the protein CASSESTDRAPGNTIYF.

The CDR3 nucleotides are TGTGCCAGCAGCTTAGACGGTGCGGCCACTGAAGCTTTCTTT. Protein: CASSLDGAATEAFF. This sequence joins TRBV11-3 and TRBJ1-1; no clear D gene. V lost 0 bases, J lost 4 bases, and 9 bases lay in between. Looked up from germline, CDR1 is SGHNT and CDR2 is YENEEA. The CDR3 covers 14 residues.

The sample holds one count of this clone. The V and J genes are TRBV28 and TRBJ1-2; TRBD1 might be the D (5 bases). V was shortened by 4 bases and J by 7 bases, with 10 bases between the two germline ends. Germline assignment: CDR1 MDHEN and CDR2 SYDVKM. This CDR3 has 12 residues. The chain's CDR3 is CASSWTRVGYTF. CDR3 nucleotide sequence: TGTGCCAGCAGTTGGACCAGGGTTGGCTACACCTTC.

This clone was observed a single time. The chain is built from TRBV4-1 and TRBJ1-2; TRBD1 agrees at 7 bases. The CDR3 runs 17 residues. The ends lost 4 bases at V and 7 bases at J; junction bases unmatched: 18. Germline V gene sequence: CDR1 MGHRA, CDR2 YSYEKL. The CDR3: CASSLIWAQGNLGGYTF. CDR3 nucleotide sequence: TGCGCCAGCAGCCTCATATGGGCACAGGGGAACCTTGGTGGCTACACCTTC.

This chain's CDR3 is CATSDFPSTDTQYF. The CDR3 bases are TGTGCCACCAGTGATTTCCCTAGCACAGATACGCAGTATTTT. The chain uses TRBV24-1 and TRBJ2-3; D ambiguous. V lost 1 base, J lost 0 bases, and 4 bases lay in between. The germline V gene encodes CDR1 KGHDR and CDR2 SFDVKD. This CDR3 comprises 14 residues.

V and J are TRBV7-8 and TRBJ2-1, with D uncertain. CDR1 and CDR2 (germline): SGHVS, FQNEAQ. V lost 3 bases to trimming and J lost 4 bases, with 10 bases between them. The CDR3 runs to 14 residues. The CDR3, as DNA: TGTGCCAGCAGCTTGCCGTACCGGTACAATGAGCAGTTCTTC. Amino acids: CASSLPYRYNEQFF.

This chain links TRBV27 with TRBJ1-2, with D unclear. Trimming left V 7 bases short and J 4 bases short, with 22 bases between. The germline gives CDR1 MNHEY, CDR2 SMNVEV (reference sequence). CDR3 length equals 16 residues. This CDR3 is CASTPGPSWSSYGYTF. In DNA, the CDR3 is TGTGCCAGCACTCCGGGTCCCAGTTGGTCCTCCTATGGCTACACCTTC.

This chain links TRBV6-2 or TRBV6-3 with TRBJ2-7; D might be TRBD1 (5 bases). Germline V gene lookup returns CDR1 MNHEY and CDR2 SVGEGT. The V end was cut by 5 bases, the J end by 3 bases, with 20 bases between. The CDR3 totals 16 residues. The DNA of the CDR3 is TGTGCCAGCAGTGGACCCCGACAGCTGCAGGACTACGAGCAGTACTTC. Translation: CASSGPRQLQDYEQYF.

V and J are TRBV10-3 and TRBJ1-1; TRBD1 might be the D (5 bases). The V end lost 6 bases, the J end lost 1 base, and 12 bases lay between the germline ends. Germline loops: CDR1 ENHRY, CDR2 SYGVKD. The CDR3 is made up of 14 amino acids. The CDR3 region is CAIRPAGGNTEAFF. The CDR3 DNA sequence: TGTGCCATCAGGCCCGCCGGGGGGAACACTGAAGCTTTCTTT.

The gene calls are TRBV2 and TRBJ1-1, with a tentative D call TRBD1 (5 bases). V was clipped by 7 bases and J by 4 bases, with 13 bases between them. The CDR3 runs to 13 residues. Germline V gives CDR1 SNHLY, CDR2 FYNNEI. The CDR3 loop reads CASIGEGSTEAFF. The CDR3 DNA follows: TGTGCCAGCATAGGGGAGGGGAGCACTGAAGCTTTCTTT.

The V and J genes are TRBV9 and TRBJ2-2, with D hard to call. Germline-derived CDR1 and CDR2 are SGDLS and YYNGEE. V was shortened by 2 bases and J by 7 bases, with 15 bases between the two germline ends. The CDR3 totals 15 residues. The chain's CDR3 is CASSVLEDLYGELFF. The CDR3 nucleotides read TGTGCCAGCAGCGTCCTCGAGGATTTGTACGGGGAGCTGTTTTTT.

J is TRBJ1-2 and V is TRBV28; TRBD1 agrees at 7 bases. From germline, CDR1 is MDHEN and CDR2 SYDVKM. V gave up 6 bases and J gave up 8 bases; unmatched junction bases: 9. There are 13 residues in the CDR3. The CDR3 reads CASRKTGSDGYTF. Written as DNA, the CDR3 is TGTGCCAGCAGAAAGACAGGGTCTGACGGCTACACCTTC.

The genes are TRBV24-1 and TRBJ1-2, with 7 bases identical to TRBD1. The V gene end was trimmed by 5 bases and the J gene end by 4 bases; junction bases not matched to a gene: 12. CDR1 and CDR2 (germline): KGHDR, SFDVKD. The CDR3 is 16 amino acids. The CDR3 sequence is CATSGAQEGAGYGYTF. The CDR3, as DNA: TGTGCCACCAGTGGGGCACAGGAGGGGGCAGGCTATGGCTACACCTTC.

The CDR3 coding sequence is TGTGCCATCAGTGGGGCCGGCGTATCGGACACTGAAGCTTTCTTT. Its translation: CAISGAGVSDTEAFF. The genes are TRBV10-3 and TRBJ1-1; the D is unclear. The CDR3 consists of 15 residues. The V and J ends lost 4 bases and 3 bases respectively, with 15 bases between them. Germline V gene lookup returns CDR1 ENHRY and CDR2 SYGVKD.

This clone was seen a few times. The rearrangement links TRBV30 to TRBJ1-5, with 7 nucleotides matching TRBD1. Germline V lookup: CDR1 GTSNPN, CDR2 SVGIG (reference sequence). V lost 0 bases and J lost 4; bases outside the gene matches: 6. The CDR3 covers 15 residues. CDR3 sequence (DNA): TGTGCCTGGAGTGTCAGCACAGGGGCTAATCAGCCCCAGCATTTT. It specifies CAWSVSTGANQPQHF. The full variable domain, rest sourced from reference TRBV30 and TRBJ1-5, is SQTIHQWPATLVQPVGSPLSLECTVEGTSNPNLYWYRQAAGRGLQLLFYSVGIGQISSEVPQNLSASRPQDRQFILSSKKLLLSDSGFYLCAWSVSTGANQPQHFGDGTRLSIL.

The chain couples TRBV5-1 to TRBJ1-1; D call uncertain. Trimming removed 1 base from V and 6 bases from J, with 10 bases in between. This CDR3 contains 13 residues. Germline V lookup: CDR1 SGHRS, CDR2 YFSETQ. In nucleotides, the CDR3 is TGCGCCAGCAGCTTGACGACTTTGTCTGAAGCTTTCTTT. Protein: CASSLTTLSEAFF.

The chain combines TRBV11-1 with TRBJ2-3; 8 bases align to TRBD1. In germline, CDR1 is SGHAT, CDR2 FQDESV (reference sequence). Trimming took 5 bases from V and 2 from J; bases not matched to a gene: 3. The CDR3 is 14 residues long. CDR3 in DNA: TGTGCCAGCAGCCCGGACAGGGTCACAGATACGCAGTATTTT. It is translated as CASSPDRVTDTQYF.

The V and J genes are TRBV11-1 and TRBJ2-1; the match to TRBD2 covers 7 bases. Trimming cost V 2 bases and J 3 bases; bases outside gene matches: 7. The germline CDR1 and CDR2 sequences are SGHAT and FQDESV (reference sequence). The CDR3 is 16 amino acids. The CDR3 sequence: CASSLQAGPFYNEQFF. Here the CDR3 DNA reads TGTGCCAGCAGCTTACAAGCGGGGCCCTTCTACAATGAGCAGTTCTTC. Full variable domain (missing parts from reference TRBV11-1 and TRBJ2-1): EAEVAQSPRYKITEKSQAVAFWCDPISGHATLYWYRQILGQGPELLVQFQDESVVDDSQLPKDRFSAERLKGVDSTLKIQPAELGDSAMYLCASSLQAGPFYNEQFFGPGTRLTVL.

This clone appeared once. CDR3 in DNA: TGTGCCATCAGTGGGGCGGGAGGAGGGGCAGATACGCAGTATTTT. Its protein is CAISGAGGGADTQYF. The chain recombines TRBV10-3 with TRBJ2-3, with 8 bases lining up with TRBD2. This CDR3 comprises 15 residues. Germline CDR1 reads ENHRY; CDR2 reads SYGVKD. The junction had 7 bases not matched to a gene; V was cut back by 4 bases and J by 4 bases.

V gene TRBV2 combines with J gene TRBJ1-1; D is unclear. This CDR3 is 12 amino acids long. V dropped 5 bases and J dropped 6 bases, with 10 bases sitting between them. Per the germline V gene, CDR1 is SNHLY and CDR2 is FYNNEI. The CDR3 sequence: CASSPNLAEAFF. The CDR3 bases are TGTGCCAGCAGTCCCAATTTAGCTGAAGCTTTCTTT.

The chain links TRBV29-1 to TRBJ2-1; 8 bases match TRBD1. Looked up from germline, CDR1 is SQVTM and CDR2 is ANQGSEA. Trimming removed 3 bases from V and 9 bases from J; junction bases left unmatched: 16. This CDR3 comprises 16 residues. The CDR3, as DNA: TGCAGCGTTGATTTATTCGGACAGGGAAGTGTGGCTGAGCAGTTCTTC. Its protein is CSVDLFGQGSVAEQFF.

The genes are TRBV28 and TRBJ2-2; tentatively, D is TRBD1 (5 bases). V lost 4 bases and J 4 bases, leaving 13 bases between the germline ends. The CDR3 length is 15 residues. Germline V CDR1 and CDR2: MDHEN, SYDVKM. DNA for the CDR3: TGTGCCAGCAGTTCACAGACAGAGAGCACCGGGGAGCTGTTTTTT. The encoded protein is CASSSQTESTGELFF.

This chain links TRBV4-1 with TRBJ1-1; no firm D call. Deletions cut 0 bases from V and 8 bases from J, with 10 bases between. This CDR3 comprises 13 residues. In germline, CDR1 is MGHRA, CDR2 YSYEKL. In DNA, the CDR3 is TGCGCCAGCAGCCAAGATCTACGAATGGAAGCTTTCTTT. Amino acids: CASSQDLRMEAFF.

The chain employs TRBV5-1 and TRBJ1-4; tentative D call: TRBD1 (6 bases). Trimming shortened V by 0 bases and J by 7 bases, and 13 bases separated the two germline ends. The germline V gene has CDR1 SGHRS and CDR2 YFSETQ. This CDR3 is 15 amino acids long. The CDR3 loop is CASSLGQAEGEKLFF. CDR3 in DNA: TGCGCCAGCAGCTTGGGACAGGCCGAGGGTGAAAAACTGTTTTTT. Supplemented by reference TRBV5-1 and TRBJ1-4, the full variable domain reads KAGVTQTPRYLIKTRGQQVTLSCSPISGHRSVSWYQQTPGQGLQFLFEYFSETQRNKGNFPGRFSGRQFSNSRSEMNVSTLELGDSALYLCASSLGQAEGEKLFFGSGTQLSVL.

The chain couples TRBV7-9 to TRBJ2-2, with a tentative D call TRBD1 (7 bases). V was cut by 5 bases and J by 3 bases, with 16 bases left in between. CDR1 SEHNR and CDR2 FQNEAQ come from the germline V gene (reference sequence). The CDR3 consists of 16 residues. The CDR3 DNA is TGTGCCAGCAGCAGGGGGGACAGCTTCTACACCGGGGAGCTGTTTTTT. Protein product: CASSRGDSFYTGELFF.

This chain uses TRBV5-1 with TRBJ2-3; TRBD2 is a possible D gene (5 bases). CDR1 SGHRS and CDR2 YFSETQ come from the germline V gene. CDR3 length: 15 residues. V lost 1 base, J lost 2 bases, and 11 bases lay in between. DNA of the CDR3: TGCGCCAGCAGCTTGTCGCCCGGGGACACAGATACGCAGTATTTT. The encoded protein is CASSLSPGDTDTQYF.

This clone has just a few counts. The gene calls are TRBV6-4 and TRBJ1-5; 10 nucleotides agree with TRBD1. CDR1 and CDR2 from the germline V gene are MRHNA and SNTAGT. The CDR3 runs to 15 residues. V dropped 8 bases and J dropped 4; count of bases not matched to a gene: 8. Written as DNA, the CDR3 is TGTGCCAGCGACCGGGACAGGGGTTGGAATCAGCCCCAGCATTTT. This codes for CASDRDRGWNQPQHF.

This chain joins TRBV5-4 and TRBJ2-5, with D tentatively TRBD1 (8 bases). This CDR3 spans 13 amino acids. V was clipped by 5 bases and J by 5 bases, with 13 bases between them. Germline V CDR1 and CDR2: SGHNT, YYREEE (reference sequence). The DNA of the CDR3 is TGTGCCAGCAGTGGACAGGGAGGGGAGACCCAGTACTTC. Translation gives CASSGQGGETQYF.